Below are 8 T cell receptor beta chains sequenced from a single sample in a study of blood T cell repertoires in COVID-19. Here immunoSEQ multiplex PCR was the method, and the copy in TCRdb shows in-frame clones only, minus some. The table has about 220,000 clones, roughly 80% seen once. The specimen sequenced was PBMCs or T cells enriched from blood (not recorded which). The receptors shown here come from a woman between 35 and 50 years old with acute COVID-19.

V and J are TRBV5-1 and TRBJ2-7; tentatively, D is TRBD1 (6 bases). The CDR3 loop spans 13 amino acids. Germline CDR1 SGHRS, CDR2 YFSETQ. V was shortened by 0 bases and J by 5 bases, with 9 bases between the two germline ends. In nucleotides, the CDR3 is TGCGCCAGCAGCTTGGGACAGGCCAACGAGCAGTACTTC. Encoded protein: CASSLGQANEQYF.

The rearrangement links TRBV6-2 or TRBV6-3 to TRBJ2-3; 12 bases are a match to TRBD2. V trimming: 6 bases; J trimming: 5 bases; junction bases outside the gene matches: 9. CDR3 length: 16 residues. The V gene's germline CDR1 is MNHEY and CDR2 SVGEGT. CDR3 sequence (DNA): TGTGCCAGCAGCGAGTGGACTAGCGGGACTGGAGATACGCAGTATTTT. This gives the protein CASSEWTSGTGDTQYF.

This chain links TRBV6-4 with TRBJ2-3; 7 nucleotides line up with TRBD2. V lost 4 bases to trimming and J lost 3 bases; unmatched junction nucleotides: 7. The CDR3 extends over 15 amino acids. CDR1 MRHNA and CDR2 SNTAGT come from the germline V gene. The CDR3 DNA sequence: TGTGCCAGCAGTGGGGTTCCTAGCGGTACAGATACGCAGTATTTT. As protein: CASSGVPSGTDTQYF.

The chain joins TRBV11-2 to TRBJ2-1; 8 bases fit TRBD2. The trim removed 3 bases at V and 9 bases at J, leaving 7 bases unmatched. Germline V gene lookup returns CDR1 SGHAT and CDR2 FQNNGV. The CDR3 runs 14 residues. This chain's CDR3 is CASSFRGGQGEQFF. The CDR3 bases are TGTGCCAGCAGCTTCCGGGGGGGCCAGGGTGAGCAGTTCTTC.

The chain carries TRBV18 and TRBJ1-4; D not certain. The CDR3 consists of 15 residues. Germline loops: CDR1 KGHSH, CDR2 LQKENI. V lost 7 bases and J 0 bases, leaving 12 bases between the germline ends. In DNA form, the CDR3 reads TGTGCCAGCTTCACCGGGGAGGCAACTAATGAAAAACTGTTTTTT. It is translated as CASFTGEATNEKLFF.

The chain couples TRBV6-4 to TRBJ2-2; the match to TRBD2 covers 7 bases. CDR3 length equals 14 residues. After removal of 0 bases from V and 6 bases from J, the junction contained 1 base not matched to a gene. Germline CDR1 is MRHNA and CDR2 is SNTAGT. In DNA, the CDR3 is TGTGCCAGCAGTGACTCAACTAGCGCCGGGGAGCTGTTTTTT. Protein: CASSDSTSAGELFF.

CDR3 DNA sequence: TGCGCCAGCAGTTATACGACAGGGCTCAGCTCCTACGAGCAGTACTTC. Translation: CASSYTTGLSSYEQYF. This chain connects TRBV5-1 to TRBJ2-7; 7 nucleotides align to TRBD1. Germline CDR1 and CDR2: SGHRS and YFSETQ. The CDR3 extends over 16 amino acids. The trim removed 5 bases at V and 0 bases at J, leaving 11 bases unmatched.

The rearrangement uses TRBV5-4 and TRBJ2-5; 12 bases match TRBD2. The CDR3 is 15 amino acids. The junction had 0 bases not matched to a gene; V was cut back by 0 bases and J by 3 bases. CDR1 and CDR2 (germline): SGHNT, YYREEE (reference sequence). CDR3: CASSLGTSGKETQYF. CDR3 DNA sequence: TGTGCCAGCAGCTTGGGGACTAGCGGGAAAGAGACCCAGTACTTC.